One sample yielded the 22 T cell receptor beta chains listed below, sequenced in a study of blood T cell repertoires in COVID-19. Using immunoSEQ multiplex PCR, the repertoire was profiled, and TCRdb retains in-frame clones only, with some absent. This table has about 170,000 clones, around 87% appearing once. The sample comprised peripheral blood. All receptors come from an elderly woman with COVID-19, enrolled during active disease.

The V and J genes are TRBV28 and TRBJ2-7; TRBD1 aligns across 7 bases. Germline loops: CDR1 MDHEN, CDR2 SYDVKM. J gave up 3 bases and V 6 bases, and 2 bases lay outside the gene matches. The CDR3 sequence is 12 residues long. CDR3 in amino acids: CASRSGGYEQYF. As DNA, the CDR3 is TGTGCCAGCAGGTCAGGGGGCTACGAGCAGTACTTC.

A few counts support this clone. CDR3 nucleotides: TGTGCCAGCAGCGTAGCGGTCAATACCAACGAGCAGTACTTC. It specifies CASSVAVNTNEQYF. V usage is TRBV9 and J usage is TRBJ2-7; the D is unclear. The CDR3 is 14 residues long. The ends were cut back, 0 bases at V and 5 bases at J, with 12 bases in the middle. Germline V gene lookup returns CDR1 SGDLS and CDR2 YYNGEE. Complete variable domain (other parts from reference TRBV9 and TRBJ2-7): DSGVTQTPKHLITATGQRVTLRCSPRSGDLSVYWYQQSLDQGLQFLIQYYNGEERAKGNILERFSAQQFPDLHSELNLSSLELGDSALYFCASSVAVNTNEQYFGPGTRLTVT.

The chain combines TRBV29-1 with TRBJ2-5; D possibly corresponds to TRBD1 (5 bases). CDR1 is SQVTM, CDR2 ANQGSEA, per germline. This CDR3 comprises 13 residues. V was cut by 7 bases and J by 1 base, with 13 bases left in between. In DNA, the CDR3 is TGCAGCGCCGAATACAGGAGCCAAGAGACCCAGTACTTC. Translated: CSAEYRSQETQYF.

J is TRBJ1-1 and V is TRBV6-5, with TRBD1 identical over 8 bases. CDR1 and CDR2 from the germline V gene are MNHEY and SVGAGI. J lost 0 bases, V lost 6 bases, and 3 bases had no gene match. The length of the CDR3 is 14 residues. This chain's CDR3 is CASRAGGVNTEAFF. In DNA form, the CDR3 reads TGTGCCAGCAGGGCAGGGGGCGTGAACACTGAAGCTTTCTTT.

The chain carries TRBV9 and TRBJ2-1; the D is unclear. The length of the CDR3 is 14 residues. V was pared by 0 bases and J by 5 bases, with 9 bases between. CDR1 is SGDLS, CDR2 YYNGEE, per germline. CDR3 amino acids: CASSVEPLNNEQFF. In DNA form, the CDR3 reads TGTGCCAGCAGCGTAGAGCCCCTTAACAATGAGCAGTTCTTC.

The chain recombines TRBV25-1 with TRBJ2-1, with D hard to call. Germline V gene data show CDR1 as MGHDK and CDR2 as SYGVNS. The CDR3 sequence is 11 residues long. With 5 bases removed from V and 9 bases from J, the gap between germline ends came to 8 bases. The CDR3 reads CASSLSFEQFF. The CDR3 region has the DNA TGTGCCAGCAGTCTGAGTTTTGAGCAGTTCTTC.

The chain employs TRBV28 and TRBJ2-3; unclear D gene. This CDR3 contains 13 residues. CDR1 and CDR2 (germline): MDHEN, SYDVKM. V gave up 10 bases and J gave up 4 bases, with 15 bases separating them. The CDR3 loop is CATLTRGPDTQYF. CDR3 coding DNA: TGTGCCACCTTAACCCGAGGCCCAGATACGCAGTATTTT. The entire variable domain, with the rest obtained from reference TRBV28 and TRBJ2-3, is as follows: DVKVTQSSRYLVKRTGEKVFLECVQDMDHENMFWYRQDPGLGLRLIYFSYDVKMKEKGDIPEGYSVSREKKERFSLILESASTNQTSMYLCATLTRGPDTQYFGPGTRLTVL.

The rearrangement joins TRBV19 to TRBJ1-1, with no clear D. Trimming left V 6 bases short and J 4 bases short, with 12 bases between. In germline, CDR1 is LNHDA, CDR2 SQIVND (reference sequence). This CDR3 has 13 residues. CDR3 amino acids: CASRTPPGTEAFF. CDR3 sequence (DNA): TGTGCCAGTAGAACACCGCCGGGCACTGAAGCTTTCTTT. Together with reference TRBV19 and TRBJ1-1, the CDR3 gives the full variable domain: DGGITQSPKYLFRKEGQNVTLSCEQNLNHDAMYWYRQDPGQGLRLIYYSQIVNDFQKGDIAEGYSVSREKKESFPLTVTSAQKNPTAFYLCASRTPPGTEAFFGQGTRLTVV.

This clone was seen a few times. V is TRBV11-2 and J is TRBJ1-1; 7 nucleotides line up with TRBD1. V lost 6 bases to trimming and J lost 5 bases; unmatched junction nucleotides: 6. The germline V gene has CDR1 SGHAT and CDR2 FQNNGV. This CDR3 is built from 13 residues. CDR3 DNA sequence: TGTGCCAGCAGTGTCCCAGGGGGAACTGAAGCTTTCTTT. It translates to CASSVPGGTEAFF. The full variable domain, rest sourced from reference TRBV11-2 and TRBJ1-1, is EAGVAQSPRYKIIEKRQSVAFWCNPISGHATLYWYQQILGQGPKLLIQFQNNGVVDDSQLPKDRFSAERLKGVDSTLKIQPAKLEDSAVYLCASSVPGGTEAFFGQGTRLTVV.

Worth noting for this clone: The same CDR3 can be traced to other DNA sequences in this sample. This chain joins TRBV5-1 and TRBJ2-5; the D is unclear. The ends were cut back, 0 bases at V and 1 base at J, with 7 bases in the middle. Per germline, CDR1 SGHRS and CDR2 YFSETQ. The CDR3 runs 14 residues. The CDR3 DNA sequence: TGCGCCAGCAGCTTGGGCGGAGTCCAAGAGACCCAGTACTTC. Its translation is CASSLGGVQETQYF.

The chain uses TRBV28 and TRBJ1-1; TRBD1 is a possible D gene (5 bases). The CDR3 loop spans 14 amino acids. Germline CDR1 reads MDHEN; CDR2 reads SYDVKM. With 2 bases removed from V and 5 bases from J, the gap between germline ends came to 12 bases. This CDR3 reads CASSLVAGWTEAFF. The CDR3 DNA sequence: TGTGCCAGCAGTTTAGTGGCAGGGTGGACTGAAGCTTTCTTT.

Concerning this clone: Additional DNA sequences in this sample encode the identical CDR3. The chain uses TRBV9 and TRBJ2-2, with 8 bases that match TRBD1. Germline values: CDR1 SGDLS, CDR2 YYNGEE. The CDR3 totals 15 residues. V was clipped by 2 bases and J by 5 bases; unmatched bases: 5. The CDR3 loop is CASSVDRAGTGELFF. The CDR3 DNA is TGTGCCAGCAGCGTGGACAGGGCGGGGACCGGGGAGCTGTTTTTT. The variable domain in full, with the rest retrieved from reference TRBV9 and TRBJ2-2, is DSGVTQTPKHLITATGQRVTLRCSPRSGDLSVYWYQQSLDQGLQFLIQYYNGEERAKGNILERFSAQQFPDLHSELNLSSLELGDSALYFCASSVDRAGTGELFFGEGSRLTVL.

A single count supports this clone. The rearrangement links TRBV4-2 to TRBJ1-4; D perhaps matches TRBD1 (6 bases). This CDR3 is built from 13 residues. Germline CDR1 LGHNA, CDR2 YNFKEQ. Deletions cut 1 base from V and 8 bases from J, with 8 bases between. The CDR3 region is CASSQGDNEKLFF. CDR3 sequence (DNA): TGTGCCAGCAGCCAAGGGGACAACGAAAAACTGTTTTTT.

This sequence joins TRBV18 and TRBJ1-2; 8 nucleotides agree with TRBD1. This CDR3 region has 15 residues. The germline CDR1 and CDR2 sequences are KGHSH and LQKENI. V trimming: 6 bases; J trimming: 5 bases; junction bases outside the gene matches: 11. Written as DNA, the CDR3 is TGTGCCAGCTCGACAGGGGCCAGTGTGGAATATGGCTACACCTTC. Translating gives CASSTGASVEYGYTF. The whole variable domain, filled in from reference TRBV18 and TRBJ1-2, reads NAGVMQNPRHLVRRRGQEARLRCSPMKGHSHVYWYRQLPEEGLKFMVYLQKENIIDESGMPKERFSAEFPKEGPSILRIQQVVRGDSAAYFCASSTGASVEYGYTFGSGTRLTVV.

The CDR3 sequence: CASTYSLAVSSTDTQYF. DNA of the CDR3: TGTGCCAGTACCTATAGCCTAGCGGTGTCTAGCACAGATACGCAGTATTTT. This sequence joins TRBV19 and TRBJ2-3; 7 bases are a match to TRBD2. The length of the CDR3 is 17 residues. From germline, CDR1 is LNHDA and CDR2 SQIVND (reference sequence). V shed 7 bases, J shed 0 bases, and the junction held 13 bases outside the gene matches.

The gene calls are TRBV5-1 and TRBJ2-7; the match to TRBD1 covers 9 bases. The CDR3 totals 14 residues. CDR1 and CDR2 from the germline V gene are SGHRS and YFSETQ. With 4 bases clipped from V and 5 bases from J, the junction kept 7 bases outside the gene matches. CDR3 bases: TGCGCCAGCAGCGAGCCGGGACAGGGTCACGAGCAGTACTTC. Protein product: CASSEPGQGHEQYF. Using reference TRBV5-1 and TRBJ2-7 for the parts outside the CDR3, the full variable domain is KAGVTQTPRYLIKTRGQQVTLSCSPISGHRSVSWYQQTPGQGLQFLFEYFSETQRNKGNFPGRFSGRQFSNSRSEMNVSTLELGDSALYLCASSEPGQGHEQYFGPGTRLTVT.

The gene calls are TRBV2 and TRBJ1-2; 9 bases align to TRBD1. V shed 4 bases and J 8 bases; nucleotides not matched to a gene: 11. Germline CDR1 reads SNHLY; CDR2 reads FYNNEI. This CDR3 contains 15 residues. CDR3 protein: CASSVQGANLEGYTF. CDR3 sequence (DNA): TGTGCCAGCAGTGTACAGGGGGCGAATTTGGAGGGCTACACCTTC.

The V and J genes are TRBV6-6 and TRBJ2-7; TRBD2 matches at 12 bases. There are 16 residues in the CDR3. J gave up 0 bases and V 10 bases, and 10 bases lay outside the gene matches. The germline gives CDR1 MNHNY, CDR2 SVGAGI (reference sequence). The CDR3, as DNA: TGTGCCACCTGGGGACTAGCGGGCGCGAACTCCTACGAGCAGTACTTC. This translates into CATWGLAGANSYEQYF.

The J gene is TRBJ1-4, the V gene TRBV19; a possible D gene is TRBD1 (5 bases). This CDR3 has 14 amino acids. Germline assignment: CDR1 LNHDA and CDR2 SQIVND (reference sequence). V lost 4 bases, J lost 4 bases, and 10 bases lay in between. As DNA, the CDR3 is TGTGCCAGTAGTAATCGGGGACTTAATGAAAAACTGTTTTTT. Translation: CASSNRGLNEKLFF.

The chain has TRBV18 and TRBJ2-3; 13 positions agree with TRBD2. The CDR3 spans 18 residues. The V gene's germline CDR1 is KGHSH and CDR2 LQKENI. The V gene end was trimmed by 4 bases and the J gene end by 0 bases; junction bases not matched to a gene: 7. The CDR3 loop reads CASSLGLAGASSTDTQYF. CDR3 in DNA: TGTGCCAGCTCACTCGGACTAGCGGGAGCCTCTAGCACAGATACGCAGTATTTT.

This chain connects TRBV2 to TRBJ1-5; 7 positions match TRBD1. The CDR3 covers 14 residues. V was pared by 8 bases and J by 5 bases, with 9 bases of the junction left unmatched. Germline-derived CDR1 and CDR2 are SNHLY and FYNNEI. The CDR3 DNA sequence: TGTGCCAGCTGTGGAGGGGGCGGATATCAGCCCCAGCATTTT. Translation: CASCGGGGYQPQHF.

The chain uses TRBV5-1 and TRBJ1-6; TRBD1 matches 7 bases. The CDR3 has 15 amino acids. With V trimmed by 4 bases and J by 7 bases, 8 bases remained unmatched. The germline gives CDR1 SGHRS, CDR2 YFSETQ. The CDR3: CASSHRDSGNSPLHF. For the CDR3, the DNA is TGCGCCAGCAGCCACAGGGACAGTGGGAATTCACCCCTCCACTTT.